This T cell receptor beta chain was sequenced for a study of beta chain features in type 1 diabetes. Study conclusions and caveats: It was not settled here whether HLA type affects TCRB rearrangement.

Per germline, CDR1 MNHEY and CDR2 SVGAGI. CDR3 length: 14 amino acids. The junction had 8 bases not matched to a gene; V was cut back by 6 bases and J by 4 bases. The isolated RNA, all of it, was reverse transcribed, so expressed TCRB transcripts were what got sequenced. Only in-frame clones appear in the TCRdb table, and some are missing; sequencing was by immunoSEQ multiplex PCR. This sample yields 350,000 or so clones, of which around a fifth are seen a single time; 0.044% belongs to the top ten. Worth noting for this clone: The target antigen is unknown.

The sample consisted of naive CD4+ T cells from blood. The origin of this receptor is a young woman in good health. The chain has TRBV6-5 and TRBJ1-2; 7 bases fit TRBD1. This CDR3 is CASRPNRGGYGYTF. CDR3 sequence (DNA): TGTGCCAGCAGACCCAACAGGGGCGGCTATGGCTACACCTTC.